This T cell receptor beta chain came from a study of blood T cell repertoires in COVID-19. Across the study: In each case, the material was cDNA or gDNA derived from T cells, B-cell-depleted T cells, or PBMCs.

This CDR3 has 14 amino acids. Germline V gives CDR1 MGHRA, CDR2 YSYEKL. The J segment lost 3 bases and the V segment lost 4 bases, leaving 0 bases of the junction unmatched. Clones were read by immunoSEQ multiplex PCR, and TCRdb kept only the in-frame ones, dropping some. This sample has over 200,000 clones, with about 90% found just once. The chain carries TRBV4-1 and TRBJ1-6, with TRBD1 matching over 7 bases. Sequencing was performed on peripheral blood. This sequence originates from a woman aged 25 to 45 who had recovered from COVID-19. In DNA form, the CDR3 reads TGCGCCAGCAGCCGACAGGGCTATAATTCACCCCTCCACTTT. This translates into CASSRQGYNSPLHF.